Described below is a single T cell receptor beta chain sequence and its context. This clone was detected once. Its target antigen remains unknown. No clone much larger than this one lies a single base away; base qualities are absent. In Seattle, one collaborating source enrolled patients while the infection was active and tracked those patients longitudinally over the course of disease. Whole blood was collected in K2EDTA tubes by collaborating institutions according to the institutions' own protocols. For TCRbeta analysis, collaborators shipped samples as frozen whole blood, isolated PBMCs, or DNA extracted from either of those sample types. These data belong to a study of blood T cell repertoires in COVID-19 (dated by TCRdb to 2020 to 2022). For the wider study: Samples from collaborators originated in the United States, Italy and Spain and spanned both the acute and convalescent phases of COVID-19. The material from the prospective study consisted of cDNA or gDNA derived from T cells, B-cell-depleted T cells, or PBMCs. Subjects who had been exposed to COVID-19, were actively infected with it, or had recovered from it provided the deeply sampled blood TCRbeta repertoires that made up the dataset. The repertoires were made available in a free public database intended to serve as a resource for research on the immune response to SARS-CoV-2. Samples came from the ongoing ImmuneRACE study (first 160 participants) plus 1,254 subjects from 6 global collaborators. Sample metadata almost always included a de-identified subject ID, COVID-19 status, age in years and sex. Where available, HLA class I and class II types were obtained from metadata supplied by the sample provider rather than from assay-based typing. Overall results and qualifications from the work: How much clinical and demographic metadata was included differed by source and by participant, and the metadata was provided uncurated.

V is cut by 5 bases and J by 1 base, and the space between the germline ends is 9 bases. The germline V gene sets CDR1 to SQVTM and CDR2 to ANQGSEA. Counted from cysteine to phenylalanine, this CDR3 has 12 amino acids. This entry keeps only the CDR3 DNA: 36 bases, framed from base 1. TCRbeta CDR3 regions were amplified from genomic DNA using the immunoSEQ Assay, a bias-controlled multiplex PCR. On the authors' methods: The number of nucleated cells in each sample was estimated from the amplification of reference gene primers within the assay. To quantify the absolute abundance of each unique TCRbeta CDR3 rearrangement, sequence reads were collapsed and filtered. For each sample, productive Simpson clonality was calculated by taking the square root of Simpson's diversity index across productive rearrangements. TCRdb obtained this table from immuneACCESS and retained in-frame rearrangements with V and J assigned. These tables miss some clones; where compared with another copy, unresolved V genes account for less than half of the shortfall, and the remainder is unexplained. V and J calls and clone size follow that table, whereas D and trimming were derived from the DNA. The sample table shows about 180,000 clones, and approximately 80% are seen once. The leading ten clones occupy around 6.3% of the sample.

This TCR came from a woman between 40 and 55 years old with COVID-19, enrolled during active disease. Sequenced material: peripheral blood. The V and J genes are TRBV29-1 and TRBJ2-7; the D gene is perhaps TRBD1, on 5 matching bases. The nucleotides read TGCAGCGTTACAGACAGTTCCTACGAGCAGTACTTC. This translates into CSVTDSSYEQYF.